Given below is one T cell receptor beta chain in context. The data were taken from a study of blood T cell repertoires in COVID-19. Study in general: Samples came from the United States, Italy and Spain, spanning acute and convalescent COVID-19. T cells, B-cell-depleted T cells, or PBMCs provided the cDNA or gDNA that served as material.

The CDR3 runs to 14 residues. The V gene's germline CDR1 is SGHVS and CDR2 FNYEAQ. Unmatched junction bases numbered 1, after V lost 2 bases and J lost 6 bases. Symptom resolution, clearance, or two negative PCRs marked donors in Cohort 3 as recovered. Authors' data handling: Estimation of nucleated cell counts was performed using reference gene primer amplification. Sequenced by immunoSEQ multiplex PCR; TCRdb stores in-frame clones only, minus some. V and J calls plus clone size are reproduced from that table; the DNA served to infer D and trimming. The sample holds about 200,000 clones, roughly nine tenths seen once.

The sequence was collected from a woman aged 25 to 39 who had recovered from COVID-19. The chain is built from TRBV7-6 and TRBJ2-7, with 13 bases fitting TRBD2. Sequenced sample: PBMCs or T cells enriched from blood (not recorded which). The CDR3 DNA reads TGTGCCAGCAGCTTACGACTAGCGGGAGGCGAGCAGTACTTC. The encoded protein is CASSLRLAGGEQYF.